The clone carrying this TCR beta chain was counted a single time. Its antigen is unidentified. One junction end does not reproduce the germline sequence, and a read error may be involved. The sample originates from a study of cytomegalovirus exposure and HLA in healthy donors. Amplification used 60 Vbeta primers and 13 Jbeta primers. Original processing notes: A later analysis tallied tens of millions of unique TCR beta chains, 10 million to 12 million of them shared. Generated by immunoSEQ multiplex PCR, the TCRdb table keeps only in-frame clones and is missing some. That table gives V, J and clone size, and the DNA gave D and trimming. The repertoire holds about 140,000 clones, with roughly 77% as singletons. Regarding the study as a whole: Evidence from a later analysis indicated that most CMV-associated TCR beta chains looked HLA-restricted. In a later analysis, a missense DCLRE1C variant was linked to TCR beta V- and J-gene trimming. A later analysis reported that several of the most significant clusters appeared to be linked to common viral pathogens, among them Epstein-Barr virus.

The source of this sequence is a man aged 30 to 45 in good health and CMV-seronegative. Sequences were obtained from PBMCs.

In DNA, the CDR3 is TGCGCCAGCAGCTTGGGGGTTGCAGGGGAACAGCCCCAGAATTTT. Protein product: CASSLGVAGEQPQNF. The chain recombines TRBV5-1 with TRBJ1-5, with a weak D call TRBD1 (6 bases). This CDR3 is 15 amino acids long. Germline V gives CDR1 SGHRS, CDR2 YFSETQ.